This note documents a single T cell receptor (beta chain) sequence. V was pared by 3 bases and J by 10 bases, with 10 bases between. This CDR3 is 12 amino acids long. The V gene's germline CDR1 is LGHNA and CDR2 YSLEER. The record originates from a study of blood T cell repertoires in COVID-19. Study summary: The samples span acute and convalescent COVID-19 from the United States, Italy and Spain.

Patients at the Seattle site were enrolled during active infection and followed longitudinally. TCRdb's table, derived via immunoSEQ multiplex PCR, lists solely in-frame clones and lacks some. The sample has 250,000 to 350,000 clones, roughly 80% seen once. Sequencing input: peripheral blood. V is TRBV4-3 and J is TRBJ2-1; D uncertain. The receptor comes from a person in their 70s with COVID-19, enrolled during active disease. Written as DNA, the CDR3 is TGCGCCAGCAGCCAGGGCTTTGGGGAGCAGTTCTTC. Amino acid sequence: CASSQGFGEQFF.